This T cell receptor (beta chain) was captured by sequencing in a study of blood T cells in healthy people across ages. Every donor contributed ten milliliters of peripheral blood by blood draw. The CDR3 is made up of 15 amino acids. Germline V gives CDR1 SGHAT, CDR2 FQNNGV. Findings and caveats of the study: Strong correlation linked observed beta diversity and percent naive T cells. Age brought a roughly linear fall in TCR beta diversity measured per million T cells.

With regard to this clonotype: Its antigen remains unidentified.

It was with a sample-barcoded 5' primer and a J-beta primer mix that a second PCR of roughly 7 to 12 cycles was run. Via MiXCR, TCRdb re-called the 5' RACE reads, giving one row per CDR3 protein. The sample lists 920,000 or so distinct CDR3 sequences; more than 40% were seen once. The sample taken for sequencing was blood. This clonotype was sampled from a woman aged 60-70 years in good health. The chain carries TRBV11-2 and TRBJ2-1; 7 bases are shared with TRBD1. The J call is doubtful: the DNA matches TRBJ2-7 better. For the CDR3, the DNA is TGTGCCAGCAGCTCCCCGGGACAGCTCTACAATGAGCAGTACTTC. Translating gives CASSSPGQLYNEQYF.